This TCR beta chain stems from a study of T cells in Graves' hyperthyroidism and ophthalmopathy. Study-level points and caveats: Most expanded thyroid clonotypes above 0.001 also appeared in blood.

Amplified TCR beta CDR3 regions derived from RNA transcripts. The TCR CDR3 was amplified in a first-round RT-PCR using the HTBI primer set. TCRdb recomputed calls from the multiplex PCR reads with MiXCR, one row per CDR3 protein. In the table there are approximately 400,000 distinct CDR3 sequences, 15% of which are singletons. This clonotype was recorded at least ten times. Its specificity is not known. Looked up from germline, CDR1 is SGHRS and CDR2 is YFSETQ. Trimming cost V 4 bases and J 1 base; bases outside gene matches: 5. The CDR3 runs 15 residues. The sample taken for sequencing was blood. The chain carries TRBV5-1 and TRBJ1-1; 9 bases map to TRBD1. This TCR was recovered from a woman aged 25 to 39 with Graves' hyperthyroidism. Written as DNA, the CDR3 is TGCGCCAGCAGCCCAGACAGGGGGAGGAACACTGAAGCTTTCTTT. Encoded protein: CASSPDRGRNTEAFF.